The 18 T cell receptor beta chains below come from one sample, sequenced in a study of beta chain features in type 1 diabetes. Study-wide points: In every one of the four CD4+ subsets, TCRB CDR3s were moderately but significantly shorter in Type 1 diabetes patients.

Isolated RNA was reverse transcribed in full, so expressed TCRB transcripts were sequenced. The method was immunoSEQ multiplex PCR; TCRdb's version includes in-frame clones alone and lacks a portion of them. The table includes some 350,000 clones, less than 15% detected once. The antigens of these receptors remain unknown. Sequencing used naive CD4+ T cells from blood. These receptors were obtained from a woman between 18 and 29 years old with type 1 diabetes.

The chain joins TRBV14 to TRBJ2-7; 10 nucleotides align to TRBD2. The CDR3 length is 17 residues. Germline V CDR1 and CDR2: SGHDN, FVKESK. Trimming took 4 bases from V and 2 from J; bases not matched to a gene: 11. CDR3 amino acids: CASSLIGHGLAAYEQYF. The CDR3 DNA reads as TGTGCCAGCAGCCTAATAGGACACGGACTAGCGGCCTACGAGCAGTACTTC.

This clone has just a few counts. The J gene is TRBJ1-4, the V gene TRBV5-1; 7 nucleotides agree with TRBD1. CDR3 size: 14 residues. Trimming took 4 bases from V and 4 from J; bases not matched to a gene: 4. Germline values: CDR1 SGHRS, CDR2 YFSETQ. Here the CDR3 reads CASSAGQYNEKLFF. The CDR3 DNA follows: TGCGCCAGCAGCGCGGGACAGTATAATGAAAAACTGTTTTTT.

The CDR3 region has the DNA TGCAGCGCCGCCCGGGACACTTCTAATGAAAAACTGTTTTTT. This gives the protein CSAARDTSNEKLFF. The chain is built from TRBV29-1 and TRBJ1-4; possible D gene TRBD1, 6 bases. The CDR3 loop spans 14 amino acids. Germline loops: CDR1 SQVTM, CDR2 ANQGSEA. The V end was cut by 7 bases, the J end by 3 bases, with 15 bases between. Variable domain in full (rest from reference TRBV29-1 and TRBJ1-4): SAVISQKPSRDICQRGTSLTIQCQVDSQVTMMFWYRQQPGQSLTLIATANQGSEATYESGFVIDKFPISRPNLTFSTLTVSNMSPEDSSIYLCSAARDTSNEKLFFGSGTQLSVL.

This clone was observed a few times. J is TRBJ2-1 and V is TRBV19; D call uncertain. This CDR3 contains 14 residues. The V gene's germline CDR1 is LNHDA and CDR2 SQIVND (reference sequence). V was cut by 1 base and J by 4 bases, with 8 bases left in between. The CDR3 spells CASSIGTAYNEQFF. Written as DNA, the CDR3 is TGTGCCAGTAGTATAGGAACAGCTTACAATGAGCAGTTCTTC.

The gene calls are TRBV6-5 and TRBJ2-2; 8 positions agree with TRBD2. CDR1 MNHEY and CDR2 SVGAGI come from the germline V gene. This CDR3 has 14 residues. Trimming at V came to 5 bases and at J to 5 bases, leaving 4 bases not matched to a gene. The DNA for the CDR3 is TGTGCCAGCAGTAGCGGGAGAGGGACCGGGGAGCTGTTTTTT. Its translation: CASSSGRGTGELFF.

This clone was picked up a small number of times. J is TRBJ2-2 and V is TRBV5-1, with D perhaps matching TRBD1 (6 bases). V lost 4 bases and J lost 0, with 13 bases in between. This CDR3 is built from 16 residues. Germline CDR1 SGHRS, CDR2 YFSETQ. The DNA for the CDR3 is TGCGCCAGCAGCCGACGGACAGATCCGAACACCGGGGAGCTGTTTTTT. Protein: CASSRRTDPNTGELFF.

V and J are TRBV30 and TRBJ2-5, with 7 bases matching TRBD2. CDR3 length: 16 residues. CDR1 GTSNPN and CDR2 SVGIG come from the germline V gene (reference sequence). V shed 4 bases and J 5 bases; nucleotides not matched to a gene: 16. The CDR3 coding sequence is TGTGCCTGGACTACCAGCGGGACTGCCGGTTGGGAGACCCAGTACTTC. It yields the protein CAWTTSGTAGWETQYF.

This clone was recorded a few times. CDR3 nucleotide sequence: TGTGCCAGCAGTGTAAGACTAGCGGGAAGAGCCGGGGAGCTGTTTTTT. Translation: CASSVRLAGRAGELFF. This chain links TRBV2 with TRBJ2-2; 11 positions match TRBD2. Germline CDR1 is SNHLY and CDR2 is FYNNEI. The CDR3 is 16 residues long. J was trimmed by 6 bases and V by 4 bases; bases with no gene match: 7.

This clone was counted between two and nine times. The chain is built from TRBV6-1 and TRBJ1-3, with unresolved D. Germline CDR1 MNHNS, CDR2 SASEGT. This CDR3 has 17 amino acids. V gave up 4 bases and J gave up 3 bases, with 19 bases separating them. CDR3 DNA: TGTGCCAGCAGTGCAGTAGTGCGGGTATTCGGTGGAAACACCATATATTTT. As protein: CASSAVVRVFGGNTIYF.

The CDR3 spells CASSGQPNTGELFF. Here the CDR3 DNA reads TGTGCCAGTAGTGGGCAACCCAACACCGGGGAGCTGTTTTTT. This chain connects TRBV19 to TRBJ2-2; no clear D gene. The CDR3 has 14 amino acids. The germline CDR1 and CDR2 sequences are LNHDA and SQIVND (reference sequence). V lost 5 bases, J lost 2 bases, and 9 bases lay in between.

The sample holds a few counts of this clone. The CDR3 loop reads CASSKGTMQNNEQFF. The CDR3, as DNA: TGTGCCAGCAGCAAAGGGACTATGCAAAACAATGAGCAGTTCTTC. The rearrangement links TRBV6-1 to TRBJ2-1, with TRBD2 matching 7 bases. Per germline, CDR1 MNHNS and CDR2 SASEGT. This CDR3 is built from 15 residues. V shed 6 bases, J shed 5 bases, and the junction held 10 bases outside the gene matches.

V and J are TRBV2 and TRBJ2-2; D perhaps matches TRBD2 (6 bases). The CDR3 loop spans 16 amino acids. CDR1 SNHLY and CDR2 FYNNEI come from the germline V gene. The V gene lost 8 bases and the J gene lost 0 bases, with 16 bases spanning the gap. The CDR3 DNA reads as TGTGCCAGCCTCGGCGCGGAGGGACCGAACACCGGGGAGCTGTTTTTT. Its protein product is CASLGAEGPNTGELFF.

The CDR3 loop is CASSLQLNEKLFF. CDR3 DNA sequence: TGTGCCAGCAGCTTACAGTTAAATGAAAAACTGTTTTTT. V and J are TRBV14 and TRBJ1-4; D is unresolved. V was cut by 5 bases and J by 5 bases, with 9 bases left in between. CDR1 and CDR2 from the germline V gene are SGHDN and FVKESK. The CDR3 sequence is 13 residues long. The full variable domain, rest sourced from reference TRBV14 and TRBJ1-4, is EAGVTQFPSHSVIEKGQTVTLRCDPISGHDNLYWYRRVMGKEIKFLLHFVKESKQDESGMPNNRFLAERTGGTYSTLKVQPAELEDSGVYFCASSLQLNEKLFFGSGTQLSVL.

This clone was recorded a few times. This sequence joins TRBV11-2 and TRBJ2-5, with TRBD1 identical over 10 bases. The CDR3 runs to 15 residues. J gave up 2 bases and V 5 bases, and 5 bases lay outside the gene matches. Looked up from germline, CDR1 is SGHAT and CDR2 is FQNNGV. Here the CDR3 DNA reads TGTGCCAGCAGCGCGGGGACAGGGGCTCAAGAGACCCAGTACTTC. Translating it yields CASSAGTGAQETQYF.

About this clone itself: This same CDR3 is encoded by further DNA sequences in the sample. The V and J genes are TRBV11-2 and TRBJ1-1; the D is unclear. The germline V and J ends were trimmed by 1 base and 4 bases, with 7 bases remaining between them. This CDR3 contains 13 residues. In germline, CDR1 is SGHAT, CDR2 FQNNGV. This chain's CDR3 is CASSLVRGTEAFF. CDR3 nucleotide sequence: TGTGCCAGCAGCTTAGTCCGGGGCACTGAAGCTTTCTTT.

This clone was seen more than once but under ten times. The chain couples TRBV7-8 to TRBJ2-6, with TRBD1 matching 9 bases. The germline V gene has CDR1 SGHVS and CDR2 FQNEAQ. The CDR3 is 18 residues long. With V trimmed by 5 bases and J by 0 bases, 8 bases remained unmatched. DNA for the CDR3: TGTGCCAGCAGCCCGGGACAGGGTCCTCTCTCTGGGGCCAACGTCCTGACTTTC. Amino acid sequence: CASSPGQGPLSGANVLTF.

This clone was observed a handful of times. J is TRBJ2-3 and V is TRBV7-2, with 10 bases matching TRBD2. Germline CDR1 is SGHTA and CDR2 is FQGNSA. The CDR3 sequence is 16 residues long. The junction had 6 bases not matched to a gene; V was cut back by 1 base and J by 5 bases. The CDR3 loop reads CASSLGGAGGQDTQYF. The CDR3 nucleotides read TGTGCCAGCAGCTTAGGGGGAGCGGGAGGGCAAGATACGCAGTATTTT. Filled out from reference TRBV7-2 and TRBJ2-3, the complete variable domain reads GAGVSQSPSNKVTEKGKDVELRCDPISGHTALYWYRQSLGQGLEFLIYFQGNSAPDKSGLPSDRFSAERTGGSVSTLTIQRTQQEDSAVYLCASSLGGAGGQDTQYFGPGTRLTVL.

This chain uses TRBV2 with TRBJ2-4; TRBD1 is a possible D gene (6 bases). Trimming took off 5 bases at V and 8 bases at J, with 16 bases between the two ends. Germline V CDR1 and CDR2: SNHLY, FYNNEI. There are 14 residues in the CDR3. CDR3 DNA sequence: TGTGCCAGCAGTCAGGTCCCTAAGGGGGACATTCAGTACTTC. This encodes CASSQVPKGDIQYF.